Sequencing of this T cell receptor (beta chain) was carried out in a study of blood T cell repertoires in COVID-19. Study overall: The United States, Italy and Spain provided the acute and convalescent COVID-19 samples. The cDNA or gDNA used as material had been derived from T cells, B-cell-depleted T cells, or PBMCs.

Trimming took off 1 base at V and 6 bases at J, with 7 bases between the two ends. This CDR3 is built from 13 residues. In the study's own analysis: Scientists estimated how many nucleated cells there were by amplifying reference gene primers. This table comes from immunoSEQ multiplex PCR, and its TCRdb copy is limited to in-frame clones, with some not included. From that table come the V and J calls and clone size; the DNA was used to work out D and trimming. The data hold some 120,000 clones, with over 75% observed a single time. The sequence came from a man in his forties or fifties with acute or convalescent COVID-19. Source material: peripheral blood. The rearrangement uses TRBV12-3 or TRBV12-4 and TRBJ2-1; the D is unclear. The CDR3: CASSLGRRNEQFF. Here the CDR3 DNA reads TGTGCCAGCAGTTTAGGGAGACGCAATGAGCAGTTCTTC.